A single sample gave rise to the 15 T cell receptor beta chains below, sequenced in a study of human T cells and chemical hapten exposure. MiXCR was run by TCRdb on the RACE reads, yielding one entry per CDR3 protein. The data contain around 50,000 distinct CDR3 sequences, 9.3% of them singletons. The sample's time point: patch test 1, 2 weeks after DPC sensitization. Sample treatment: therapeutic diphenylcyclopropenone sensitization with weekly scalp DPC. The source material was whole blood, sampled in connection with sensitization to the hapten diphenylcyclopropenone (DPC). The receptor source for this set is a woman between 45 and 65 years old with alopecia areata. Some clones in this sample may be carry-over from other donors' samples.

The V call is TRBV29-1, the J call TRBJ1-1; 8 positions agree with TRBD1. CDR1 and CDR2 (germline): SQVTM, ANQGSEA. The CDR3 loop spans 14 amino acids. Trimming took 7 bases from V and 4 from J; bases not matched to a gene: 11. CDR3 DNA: TGCAGCGAGACCGGGACAGGAGGGATCACTGAAGCTTTCTTT. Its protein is CSETGTGGITEAFF.

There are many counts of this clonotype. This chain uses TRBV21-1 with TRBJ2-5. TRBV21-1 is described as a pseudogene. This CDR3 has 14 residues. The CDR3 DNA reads TGTGCCAGCAACAAATCGCTTGACCAAGAGACCCAGTACTTC. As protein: CASNKSLDQETQYF.

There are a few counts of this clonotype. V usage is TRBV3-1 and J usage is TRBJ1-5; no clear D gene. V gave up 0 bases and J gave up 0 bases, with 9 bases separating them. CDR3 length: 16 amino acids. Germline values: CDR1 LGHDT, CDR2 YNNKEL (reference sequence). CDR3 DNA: TGTGCCAGCAGCCAAGATCCGGACCCTAGCAATCAGCCCCAGCATTTT. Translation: CASSQDPDPSNQPQHF.

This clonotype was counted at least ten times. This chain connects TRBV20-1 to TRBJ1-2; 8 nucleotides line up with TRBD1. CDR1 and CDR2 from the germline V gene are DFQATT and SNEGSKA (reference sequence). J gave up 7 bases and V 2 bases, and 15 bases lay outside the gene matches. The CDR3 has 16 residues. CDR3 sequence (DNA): TGCAGTGCTAGATCCAGGGGGCGGAAGGAGGGCGTTGGCTACACCTTC. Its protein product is CSARSRGRKEGVGYTF.

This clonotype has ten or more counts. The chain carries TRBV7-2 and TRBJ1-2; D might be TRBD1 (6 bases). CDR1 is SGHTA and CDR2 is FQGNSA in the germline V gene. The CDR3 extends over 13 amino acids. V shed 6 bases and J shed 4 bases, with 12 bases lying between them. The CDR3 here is CASSRQESYGYTF. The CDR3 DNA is TGTGCCAGCAGTCGACAGGAGAGCTATGGCTACACCTTC.

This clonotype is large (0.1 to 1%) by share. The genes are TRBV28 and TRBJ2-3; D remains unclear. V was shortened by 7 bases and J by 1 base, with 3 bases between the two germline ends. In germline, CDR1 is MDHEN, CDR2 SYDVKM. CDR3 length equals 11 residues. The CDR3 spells CASIGTDTQYF. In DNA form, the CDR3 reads TGTGCCAGCATCGGCACAGATACGCAGTATTTT.

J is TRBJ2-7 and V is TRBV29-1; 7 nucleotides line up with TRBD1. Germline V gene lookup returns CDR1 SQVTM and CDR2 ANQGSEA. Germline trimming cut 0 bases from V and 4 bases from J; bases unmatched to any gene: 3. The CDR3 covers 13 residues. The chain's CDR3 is CSVEDTGVYEQYF. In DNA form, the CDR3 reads TGCAGCGTTGAAGATACAGGGGTGTACGAGCAGTACTTC.

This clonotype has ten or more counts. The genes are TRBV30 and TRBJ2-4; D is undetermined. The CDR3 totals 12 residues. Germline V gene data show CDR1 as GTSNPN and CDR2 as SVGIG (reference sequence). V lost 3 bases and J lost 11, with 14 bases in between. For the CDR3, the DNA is TGTGCCTGGAGGGTGCTTCAAGGCGTTCAGTACTTC. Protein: CAWRVLQGVQYF.

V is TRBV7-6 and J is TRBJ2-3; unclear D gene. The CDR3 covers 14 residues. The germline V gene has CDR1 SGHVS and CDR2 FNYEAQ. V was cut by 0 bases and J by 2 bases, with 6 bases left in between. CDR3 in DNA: TGTGCCAGCAGCTTAGCGAGCTTCACAGATACGCAGTATTTT. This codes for CASSLASFTDTQYF. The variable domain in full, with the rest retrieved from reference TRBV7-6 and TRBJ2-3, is GAGVSQSPRYKVTKRGQDVALRCDPISGHVSLYWYRQALGQGPEFLTYFNYEAQQDKSGLPNDRFSAERPEGSISTLTIQRTEQRDSAMYRCASSLASFTDTQYFGPGTRLTVL.

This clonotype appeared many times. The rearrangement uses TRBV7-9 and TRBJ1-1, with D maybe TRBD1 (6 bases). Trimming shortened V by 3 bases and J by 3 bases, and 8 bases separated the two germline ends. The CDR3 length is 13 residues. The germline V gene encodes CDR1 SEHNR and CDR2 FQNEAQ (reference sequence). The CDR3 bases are TGTGCCAGCAGCTTCACAGGGCACACTGAAGCTTTCTTT. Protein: CASSFTGHTEAFF.

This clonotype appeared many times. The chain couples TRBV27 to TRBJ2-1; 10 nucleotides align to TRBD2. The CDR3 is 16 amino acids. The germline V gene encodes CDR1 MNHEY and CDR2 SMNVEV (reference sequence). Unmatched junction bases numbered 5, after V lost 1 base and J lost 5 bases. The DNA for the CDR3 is TGTGCCAGCAGTTTATTAGCGGGAGGCCCTGACAATGAGCAGTTCTTC. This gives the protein CASSLLAGGPDNEQFF.

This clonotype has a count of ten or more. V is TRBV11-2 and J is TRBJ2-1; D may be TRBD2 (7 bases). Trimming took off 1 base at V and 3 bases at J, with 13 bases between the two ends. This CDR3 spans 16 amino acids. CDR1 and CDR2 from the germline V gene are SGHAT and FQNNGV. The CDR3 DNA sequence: TGTGCCAGCAGCTTAGTTGCGGGGGCTGGCTACAATGAGCAGTTCTTC. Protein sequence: CASSLVAGAGYNEQFF.

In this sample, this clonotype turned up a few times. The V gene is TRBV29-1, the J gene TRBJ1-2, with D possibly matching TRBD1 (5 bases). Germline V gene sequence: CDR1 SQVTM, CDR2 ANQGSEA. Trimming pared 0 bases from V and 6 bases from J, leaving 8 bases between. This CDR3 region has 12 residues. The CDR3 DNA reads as TGCAGCGTTGAAGAGGGGCAGCATGGCTACACCTTC. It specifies CSVEEGQHGYTF.

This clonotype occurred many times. The CDR3 sequence is CASRGGQISSYEQYF. For the CDR3, the DNA is TGTGCCAGCAGGGGAGGACAGATAAGCTCCTACGAGCAGTACTTC. The J gene is TRBJ2-7, the V gene TRBV27; TRBD1 or TRBD2 may be the D gene (6 bases each). The CDR3 length is 15 residues. Trimming pared 6 bases from V and 0 bases from J, leaving 15 bases between. The germline gives CDR1 MNHEY, CDR2 SMNVEV (reference sequence).

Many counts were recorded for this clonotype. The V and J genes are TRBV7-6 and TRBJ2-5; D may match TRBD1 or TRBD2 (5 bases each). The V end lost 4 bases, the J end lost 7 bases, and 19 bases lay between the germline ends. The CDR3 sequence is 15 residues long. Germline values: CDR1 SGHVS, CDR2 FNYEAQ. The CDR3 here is CASSSRDTRGGTQYF. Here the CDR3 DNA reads TGTGCCAGCAGCTCCAGGGATACCCGGGGCGGGACCCAGTACTTC.